Reported below is one TCR beta chain. Its antigen is unknown. Per-base quality was not reported, and no clone a single base away is much larger than it. The sample is drawn from a study of a mutant IDH1 vaccine in newly diagnosed glioma (dated by TCRdb to the early 2020s). Regarding the research as a whole: Vaccination began 4-6 weeks after radiotherapy alone, or alongside temozolomide cycles in the chemotherapy-containing groups. Of the roughly 31 treated patients, roughly 60% were male and 37.5% were female, and the mean age was 40.4 years. Prior to enrollment, patients had been given standard therapy consisting of radiotherapy alone, temozolomide alone, or radiochemotherapy with temozolomide, with the combination given to most patients. The week-35 safety follow-up was designated visit V12, and the week-47 end of study was designated visit V13. Peripheral blood samples were drawn at six visits, namely V03 (baseline), V05, V07, V10, V12 and V13. For exploratory analyses, 25 to 30 treated patients had longitudinal TCRB deep sequencing done wherever samples were available.

Library preparation used the immunoSEQ multiplex PCR assay. Rearranged TCR beta chain sequences were amplified with the hsTCRB Kit following the manufacturer's protocol. Sequencing of TCRB libraries was carried out on an Illumina MiSeq. On the authors' methods: Demultiplexing, trimming and gene mapping were performed with the kit vendor's proprietary platform. The clones in this table, taken by TCRdb from immuneACCESS, are in-frame only. Not every clone is retained; where verified, under half of the shortfall comes from an unresolved V gene, and the cause of the rest is unknown. The V and J calls and clone size are taken from that table; D and trimming were inferred from the DNA. The sample includes 35,000 to 50,000 clones, with approximately 92% observed a single time. About 2.4% of the sample comes from the top ten. The time point label corresponds to: week 35, safety follow-up. A 20-mer mutant IDH1 peptide at 300 micrograms in Montanide made up each vaccine dose, which was injected subcutaneously together with topical imiquimod. Patients were given eight vaccinations, in weeks 1, 3, 5, 7, 11, 15, 19 and 23, which matched visits V03 through V10. All donors had newly diagnosed IDH1-mutant astrocytomas of WHO grade 3 or 4 that showed loss of nuclear ATRX. The samples were drawn from NOA16, a multicentre, single-arm, open-label phase I trial in Germany that tested a mutant IDH1 peptide vaccine in humans for the first time. Genomic DNA for TCRB sequencing was extracted from EDTA blood using the DNeasy Blood and Tissue Kit.

What the authors observed across the whole study: Selection of PBMC samples for TCRB deep sequencing was based on availability. No apparent relationship was observed between pseudoprogression and alterations in the top peripheral T cell clonotypes detected by TCRB sequencing. According to the authors, sample limitations meant that analyses of patient blood samples could not be reproduced. Across multiple MHC alleles, vaccine-induced immune responses were seen in roughly 93% of patients.

The sequencing here drew on PBMCs, taken from a glioma patient whose treatment included an IDH1 peptide vaccine. The origin of this receptor is a man aged 45 to 65 with glioma.

The nucleotide sequence reads TGCGCCAGCAGCTTGGAGGGTAGCGGGGCCGATACGCAGTATTTT. This encodes CASSLEGSGADTQYF. The sequence is built from TRBV5-1 and TRBJ2-3, with TRBD2 matching 8 junction bases. The CDR3 numbers 15 residues from cysteine through phenylalanine. Left in the record is the CDR3 DNA by itself, 45 bases read in frame from the first base. Germline trimming amounts to 0 bases on V and 6 bases on J, with 6 as the count of junction bases outside the gene matches. CDR1 and CDR2 are drawn from the germline V gene: SGHRS, YFSETQ.